The rows below give T cell receptor beta chains drawn from one sample of a study of shared clonotypes between healthy human individuals. This table comes from immunoSEQ multiplex PCR, and its TCRdb copy is limited to in-frame clones, with some not included. The repertoire holds about 2.1 million clones, with over 85% as singletons. Sequences were obtained from naive CD8+ T cells from PBMCs. The receptors originated from a man aged 18-30 years in good health. Some clones in this sample may be carry-over from other donors' samples. Both conserved end residues are part of each CDR3. Fields, in order: V gene, CDR3 protein.

TRBV27 CASSFGTSGVYEQYF
TRBV7-9 CASSPEGAIHGSTYNEQFF
TRBV11-1 CASSIRTSVKREQYF
TRBV27 CASSLRQGAYQPQHF
TRBV7-9 CAIISWGRGAYGYTF
TRBV7-8 CASSLGRREGLYNEQFF
TRBV25-1 CASSGKRTGPYGYTF
TRBV2 CASSGQEGNQPQHF
TRBV25-1 CASSYTGMNQPQHF
TRBV9 CASSQGLAGATDTQYF
TRBV9 CASSATGSKNIQYF
TRBV7-6 CASSPGPPHGDTEAFF
TRBV2 CASSGDRALQNTGELFF
TRBV6-1 CASRGVGGEQFF
TRBV27 CASSLSPPPYEQYF
TRBV4-1 CASSQVTRSGSSWEQYF
TRBV9 CASSVGKLANYGYTF
TRBV4-1 CASSPTHSYEQYF
TRBV7-2 CASSPRASSLYEQYF
TRBV5-1 CASKPSLLAKNIQYF
TRBV13 CASSPRTNSVLEQFF
TRBV28 CASSLGLADNTGELFF
TRBV4-1 CASSHAAAAREQYF
TRBV4-2 CASSQIQGSRYGYTF
TRBV27 CASSQKRGTGEQYF
TRBV30 CAWSTGQGYGYTF
TRBV7-6 CASSFRTEGNEQFF
TRBV29-1 CSVVDRGSYEQYF
TRBV2 CASSGSGMDTEAFF
TRBV6-1 CASSLQGSGNTIYF
TRBV11-2 CASSPWGQGLYEQYF
TRBV9 CASSGTSGSQETQYF
TRBV11-1 CASSPVPQGRDEQFF
TRBV14 CASSQGSSGSSTDTQYF
TRBV28 CASRKNTEAFF
TRBV7-9 CASSLVTVSEAFF
TRBV7-7 CASSPGTGNYEQYF
TRBV6-1 CASSELGGRDEKLFF
TRBV9 CASSAGGQGGDGYTF
TRBV28 CASSSPSLTSGERTQYF
TRBV4-1 CASSFHTGNSNQPQHF
TRBV27 CASSATGVGNEQFF
TRBV14 CASSQPFAGNEQFF
TRBV5-4 CASSFGGRNEQYF
TRBV27 CASSFNGQGRTYEQYF
TRBV27 CASSGAGKQETQYF
TRBV9 CASSAGDSSGNTIYF
TRBV28 CASRSTSFPTDTQYF
TRBV5-8 CASSPGPSQHF
TRBV11-2 CASSLSPGPHEQYF
TRBV28 CASSPPRRETQYF
TRBV7-3 CASSFGNNEQFF
TRBV29-1 CSARGLITGELFF